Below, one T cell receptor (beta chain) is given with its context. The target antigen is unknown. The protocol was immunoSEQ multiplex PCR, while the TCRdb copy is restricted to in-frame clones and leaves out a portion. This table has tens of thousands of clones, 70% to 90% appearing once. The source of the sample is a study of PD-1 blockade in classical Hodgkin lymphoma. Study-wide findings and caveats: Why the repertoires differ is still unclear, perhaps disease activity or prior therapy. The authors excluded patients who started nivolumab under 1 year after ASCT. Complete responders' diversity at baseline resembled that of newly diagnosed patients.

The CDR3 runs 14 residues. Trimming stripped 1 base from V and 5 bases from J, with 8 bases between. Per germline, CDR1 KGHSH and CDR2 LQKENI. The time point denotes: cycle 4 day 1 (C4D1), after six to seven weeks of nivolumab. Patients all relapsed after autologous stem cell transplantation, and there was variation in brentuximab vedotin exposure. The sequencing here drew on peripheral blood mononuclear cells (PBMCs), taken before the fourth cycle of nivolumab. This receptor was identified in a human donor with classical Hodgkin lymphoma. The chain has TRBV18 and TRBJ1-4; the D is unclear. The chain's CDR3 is CASSPQSTNEKLFF. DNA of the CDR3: TGTGCCAGCTCACCACAGTCCACAAATGAAAAACTGTTTTTT.